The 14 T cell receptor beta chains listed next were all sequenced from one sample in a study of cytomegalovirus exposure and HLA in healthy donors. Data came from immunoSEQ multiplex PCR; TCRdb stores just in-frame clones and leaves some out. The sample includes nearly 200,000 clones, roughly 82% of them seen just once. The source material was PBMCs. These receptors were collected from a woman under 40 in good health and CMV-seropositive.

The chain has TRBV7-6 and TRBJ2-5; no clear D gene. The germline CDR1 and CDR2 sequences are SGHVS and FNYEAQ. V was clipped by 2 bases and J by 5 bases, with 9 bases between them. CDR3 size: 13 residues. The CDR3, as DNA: TGTGCCAGCAGCTTAAATTTTCAGGAGACCCAGTACTTC. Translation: CASSLNFQETQYF.

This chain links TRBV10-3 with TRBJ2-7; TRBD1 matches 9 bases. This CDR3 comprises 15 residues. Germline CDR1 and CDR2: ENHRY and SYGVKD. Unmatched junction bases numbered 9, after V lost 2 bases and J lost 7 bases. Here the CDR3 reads CAISEDWGTGREQYF. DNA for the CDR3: TGTGCCATCAGTGAGGACTGGGGGACAGGGAGGGAGCAGTACTTC.

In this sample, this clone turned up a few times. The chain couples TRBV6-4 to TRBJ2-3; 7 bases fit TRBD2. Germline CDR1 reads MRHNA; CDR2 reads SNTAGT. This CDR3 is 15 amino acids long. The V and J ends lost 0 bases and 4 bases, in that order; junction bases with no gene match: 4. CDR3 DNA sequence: TGTGCCAGCAGTGACTCCGGCGGGAGCGCAGATACGCAGTATTTT. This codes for CASSDSGGSADTQYF.

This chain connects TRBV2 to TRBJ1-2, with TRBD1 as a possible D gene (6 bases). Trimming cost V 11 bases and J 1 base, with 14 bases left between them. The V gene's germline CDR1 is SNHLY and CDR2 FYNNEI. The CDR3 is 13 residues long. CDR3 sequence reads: CAGARGGNYGYTF. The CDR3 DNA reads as TGTGCCGGCGCGAGGGGGGGTAACTATGGCTACACCTTC. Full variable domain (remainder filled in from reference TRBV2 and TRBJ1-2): EPEVTQTPSHQVTQMGQEVILRCVPISNHLYFYWYRQILGQKVEFLVSFYNNEISEKSEIFDDQFSVERPDGSNFTLKIRSTKLEDSAMYFCAGARGGNYGYTFGSGTRLTVV.

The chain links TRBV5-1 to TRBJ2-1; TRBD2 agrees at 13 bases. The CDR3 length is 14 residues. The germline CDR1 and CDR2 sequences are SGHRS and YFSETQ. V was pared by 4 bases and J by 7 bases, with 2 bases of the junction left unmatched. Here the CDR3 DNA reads TGCGCCAGCAGCGCGGGACTAGCGGGAAATGAGCAGTTCTTC. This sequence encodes CASSAGLAGNEQFF.

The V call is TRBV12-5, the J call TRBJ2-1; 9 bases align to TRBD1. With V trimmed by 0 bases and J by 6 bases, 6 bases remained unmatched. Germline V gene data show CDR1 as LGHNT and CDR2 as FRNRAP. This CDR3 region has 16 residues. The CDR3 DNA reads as TGTGCTAGTGGTTTGGTAATACAGGGGGCTGGCAATGAGCAGTTCTTC. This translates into CASGLVIQGAGNEQFF.

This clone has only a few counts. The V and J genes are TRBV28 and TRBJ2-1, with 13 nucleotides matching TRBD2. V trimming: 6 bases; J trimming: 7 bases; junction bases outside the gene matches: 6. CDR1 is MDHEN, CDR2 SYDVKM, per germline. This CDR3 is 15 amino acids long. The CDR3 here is CASSLPGLAGNEQFF. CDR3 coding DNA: TGTGCCAGCAGCCTACCGGGACTAGCGGGAAATGAGCAGTTCTTC.

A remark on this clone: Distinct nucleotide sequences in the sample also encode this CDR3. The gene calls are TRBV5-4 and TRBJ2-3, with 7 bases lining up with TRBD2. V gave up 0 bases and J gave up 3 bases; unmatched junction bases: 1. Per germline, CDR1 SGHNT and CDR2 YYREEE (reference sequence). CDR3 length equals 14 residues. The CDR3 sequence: CASSLGSGTDTQYF. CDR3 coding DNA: TGTGCCAGCAGCTTGGGTAGCGGGACAGATACGCAGTATTTT.

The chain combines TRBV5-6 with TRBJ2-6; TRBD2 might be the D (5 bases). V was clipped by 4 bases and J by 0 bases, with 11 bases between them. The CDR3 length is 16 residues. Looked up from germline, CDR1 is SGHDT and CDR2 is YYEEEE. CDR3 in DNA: TGTGCCAGCAGCCGTGTCGGGGTCTCTGGGGCCAACGTCCTGACTTTC. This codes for CASSRVGVSGANVLTF.

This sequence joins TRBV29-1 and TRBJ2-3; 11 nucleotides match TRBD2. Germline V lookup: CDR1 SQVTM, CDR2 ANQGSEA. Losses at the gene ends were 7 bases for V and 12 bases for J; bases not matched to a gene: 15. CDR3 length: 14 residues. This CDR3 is CSGSLAGANLIQYF. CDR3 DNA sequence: TGCAGCGGTTCACTAGCGGGAGCGAACCTGATACAGTATTTT.

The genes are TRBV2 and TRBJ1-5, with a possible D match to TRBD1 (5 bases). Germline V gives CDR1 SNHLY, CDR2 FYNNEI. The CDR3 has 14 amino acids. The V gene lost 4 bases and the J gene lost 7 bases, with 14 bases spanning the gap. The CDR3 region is CASSAERGFQPQHF. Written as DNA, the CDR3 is TGTGCCAGCAGTGCAGAAAGGGGTTTCCAGCCCCAGCATTTT.

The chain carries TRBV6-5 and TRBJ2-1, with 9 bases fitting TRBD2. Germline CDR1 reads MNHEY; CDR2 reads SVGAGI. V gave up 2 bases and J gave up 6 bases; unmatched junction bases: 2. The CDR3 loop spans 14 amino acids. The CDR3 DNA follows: TGTGCCAGCAGTTACGGACTAGCGTCCAATGAGCAGTTCTTC. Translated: CASSYGLASNEQFF.

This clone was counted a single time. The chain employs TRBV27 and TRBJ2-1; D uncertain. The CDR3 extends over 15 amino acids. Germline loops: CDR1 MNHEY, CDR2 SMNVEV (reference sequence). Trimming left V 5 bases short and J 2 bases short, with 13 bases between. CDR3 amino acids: CASSPSVIPYNEQFF. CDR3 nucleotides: TGTGCCAGCAGTCCCTCGGTGATACCCTACAATGAGCAGTTCTTC.

CDR3 sequence reads: CASSSNAADNEQFF. In DNA, the CDR3 is TGTGCCAGCAGCTCCAACGCGGCCGACAATGAGCAGTTCTTC. The genes are TRBV7-3 and TRBJ2-1; D is unresolved. CDR1 is SGHTA and CDR2 is FQGTGA in the germline V gene. With 4 bases removed from V and 5 bases from J, the gap between germline ends came to 12 bases. This CDR3 is 14 amino acids long.